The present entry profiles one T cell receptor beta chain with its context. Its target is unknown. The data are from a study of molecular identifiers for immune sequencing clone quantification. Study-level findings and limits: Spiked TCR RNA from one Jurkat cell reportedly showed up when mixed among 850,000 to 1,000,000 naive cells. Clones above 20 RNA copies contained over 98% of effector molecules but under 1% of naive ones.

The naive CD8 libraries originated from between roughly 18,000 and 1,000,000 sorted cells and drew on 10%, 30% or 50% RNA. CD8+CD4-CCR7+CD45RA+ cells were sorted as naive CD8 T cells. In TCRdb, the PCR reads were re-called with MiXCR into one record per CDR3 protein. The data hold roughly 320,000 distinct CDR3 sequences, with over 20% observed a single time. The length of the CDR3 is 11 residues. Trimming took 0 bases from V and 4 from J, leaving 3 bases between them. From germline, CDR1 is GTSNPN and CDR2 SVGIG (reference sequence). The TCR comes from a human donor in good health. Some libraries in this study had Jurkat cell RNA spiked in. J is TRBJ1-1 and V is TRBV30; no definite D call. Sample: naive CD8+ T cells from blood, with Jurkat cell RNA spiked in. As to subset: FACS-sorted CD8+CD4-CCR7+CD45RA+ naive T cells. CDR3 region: CAWSVSTEAFF. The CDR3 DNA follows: TGTGCCTGGAGTGTGTCCACTGAAGCTTTCTTT.